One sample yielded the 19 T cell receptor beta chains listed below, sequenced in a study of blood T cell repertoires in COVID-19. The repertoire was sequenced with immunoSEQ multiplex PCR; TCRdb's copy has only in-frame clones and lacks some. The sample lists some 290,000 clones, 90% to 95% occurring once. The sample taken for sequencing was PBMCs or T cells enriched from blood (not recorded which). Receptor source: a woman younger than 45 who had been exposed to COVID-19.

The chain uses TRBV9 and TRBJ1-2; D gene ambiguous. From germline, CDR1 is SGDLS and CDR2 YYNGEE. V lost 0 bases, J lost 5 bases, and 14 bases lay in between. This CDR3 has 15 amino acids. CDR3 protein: CASSVAVGIYYGYTF. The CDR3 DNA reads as TGTGCCAGCAGCGTAGCTGTCGGGATTTATTATGGCTACACCTTC.

Here the CDR3 reads CASSLDIGYNQPQHF. The CDR3 DNA is TGTGCCAGCAGCTTAGACATCGGGTACAATCAGCCCCAGCATTTT. This chain links TRBV7-6 with TRBJ1-5; D unresolved. Trimming took 1 base from V and 3 from J, leaving 10 bases between them. This CDR3 contains 15 residues. Germline V gene sequence: CDR1 SGHVS, CDR2 FNYEAQ.

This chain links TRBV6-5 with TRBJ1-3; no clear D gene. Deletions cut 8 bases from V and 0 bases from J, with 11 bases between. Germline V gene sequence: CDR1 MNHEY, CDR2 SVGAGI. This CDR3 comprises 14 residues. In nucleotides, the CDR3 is TGTGCCAGCGGCGGGCGTAGCTCTGGAAACACCATATATTTT. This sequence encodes CASGGRSSGNTIYF.

CDR3 DNA sequence: TGTGCCAGCAGCACAGGGACTAGCGGGGGGAACGAGCAGTACTTC. This translates into CASSTGTSGGNEQYF. The chain employs TRBV7-2 and TRBJ2-7; 15 bases match TRBD2. CDR3 length: 15 amino acids. The trim removed 5 bases at V and 5 bases at J, leaving 4 bases unmatched. Germline CDR1 SGHTA, CDR2 FQGNSA. Together with reference TRBV7-2 and TRBJ2-7, the CDR3 gives the full variable domain: GAGVSQSPSNKVTEKGKDVELRCDPISGHTALYWYRQSLGQGLEFLIYFQGNSAPDKSGLPSDRFSAERTGGSVSTLTIQRTQQEDSAVYLCASSTGTSGGNEQYFGPGTRLTVT.

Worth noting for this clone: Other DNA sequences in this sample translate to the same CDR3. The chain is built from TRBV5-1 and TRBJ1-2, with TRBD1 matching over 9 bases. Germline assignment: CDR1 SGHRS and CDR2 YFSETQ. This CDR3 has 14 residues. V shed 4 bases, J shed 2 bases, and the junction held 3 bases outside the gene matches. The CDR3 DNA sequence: TGCGCCAGCAGCCCCGGGACAGGGAACTATGGCTACACCTTC. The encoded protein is CASSPGTGNYGYTF.

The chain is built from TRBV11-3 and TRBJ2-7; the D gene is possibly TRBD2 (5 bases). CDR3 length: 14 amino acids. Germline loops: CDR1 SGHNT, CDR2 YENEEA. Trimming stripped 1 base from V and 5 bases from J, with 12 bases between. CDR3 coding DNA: TGTGCCAGCAGCTTAGGTTTAGCGCAGAACGAGCAGTACTTC. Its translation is CASSLGLAQNEQYF.

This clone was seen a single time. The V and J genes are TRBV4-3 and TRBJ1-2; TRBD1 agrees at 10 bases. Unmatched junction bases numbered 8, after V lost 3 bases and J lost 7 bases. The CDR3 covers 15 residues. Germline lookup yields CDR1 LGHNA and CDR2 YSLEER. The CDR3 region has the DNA TGCGCCAGCAGCCAGTTGGGACAGGGGATAGTTGGCTACACCTTC. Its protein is CASSQLGQGIVGYTF.

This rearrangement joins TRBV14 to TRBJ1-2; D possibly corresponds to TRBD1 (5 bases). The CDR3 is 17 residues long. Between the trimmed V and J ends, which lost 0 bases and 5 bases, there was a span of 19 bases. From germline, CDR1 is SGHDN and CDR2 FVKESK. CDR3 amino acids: CASSQDRGWPFAYGYTF. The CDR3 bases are TGTGCCAGCAGCCAAGATAGGGGTTGGCCATTCGCTTATGGCTACACCTTC.

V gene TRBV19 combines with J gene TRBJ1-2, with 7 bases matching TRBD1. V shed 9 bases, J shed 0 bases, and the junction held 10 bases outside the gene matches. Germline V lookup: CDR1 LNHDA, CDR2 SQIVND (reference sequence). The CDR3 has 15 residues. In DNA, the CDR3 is TGTGCCAGCCGTATGGGGACAGCAGCTAACTATGGCTACACCTTC. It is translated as CASRMGTAANYGYTF.

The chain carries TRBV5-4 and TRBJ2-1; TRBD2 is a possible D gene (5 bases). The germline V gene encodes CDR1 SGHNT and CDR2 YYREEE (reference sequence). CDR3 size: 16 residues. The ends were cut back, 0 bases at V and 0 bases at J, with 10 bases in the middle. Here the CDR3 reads CASSLERPSSYNEQFF. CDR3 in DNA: TGTGCCAGCAGCTTGGAGCGGCCTAGCTCCTACAATGAGCAGTTCTTC.

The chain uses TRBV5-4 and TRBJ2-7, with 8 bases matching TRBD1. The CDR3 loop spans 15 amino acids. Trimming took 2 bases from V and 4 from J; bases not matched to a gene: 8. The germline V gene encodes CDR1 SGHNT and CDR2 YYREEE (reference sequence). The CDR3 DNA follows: TGTGCCAGCAGCTTAGCTGACAGGGGACGGTACGAGCAGTACTTC. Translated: CASSLADRGRYEQYF.

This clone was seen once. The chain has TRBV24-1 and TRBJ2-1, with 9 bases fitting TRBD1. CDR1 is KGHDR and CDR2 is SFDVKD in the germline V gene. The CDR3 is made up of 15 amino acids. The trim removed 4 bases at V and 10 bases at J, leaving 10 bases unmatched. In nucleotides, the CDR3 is TGTGCCACCAGTGAATCCGGGACAGGGTTTGAGGAGCAGTTCTTC. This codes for CATSESGTGFEEQFF.

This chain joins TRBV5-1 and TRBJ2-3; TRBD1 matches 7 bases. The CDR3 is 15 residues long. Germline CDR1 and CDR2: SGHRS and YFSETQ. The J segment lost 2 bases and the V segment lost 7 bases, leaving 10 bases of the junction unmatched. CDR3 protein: CASGSGTALTDTQYF. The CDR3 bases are TGCGCCAGCGGATCCGGGACAGCGCTCACAGATACGCAGTATTTT. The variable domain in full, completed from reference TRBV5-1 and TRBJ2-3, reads KAGVTQTPRYLIKTRGQQVTLSCSPISGHRSVSWYQQTPGQGLQFLFEYFSETQRNKGNFPGRFSGRQFSNSRSEMNVSTLELGDSALYLCASGSGTALTDTQYFGPGTRLTVL.

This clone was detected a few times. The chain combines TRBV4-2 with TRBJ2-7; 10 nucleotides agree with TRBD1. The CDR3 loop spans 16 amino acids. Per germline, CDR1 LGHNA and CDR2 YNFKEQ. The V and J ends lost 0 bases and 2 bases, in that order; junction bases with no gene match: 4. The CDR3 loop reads CASSQEVGTGAYEQYF. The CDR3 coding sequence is TGTGCCAGCAGCCAAGAGGTCGGGACAGGGGCCTACGAGCAGTACTTC.

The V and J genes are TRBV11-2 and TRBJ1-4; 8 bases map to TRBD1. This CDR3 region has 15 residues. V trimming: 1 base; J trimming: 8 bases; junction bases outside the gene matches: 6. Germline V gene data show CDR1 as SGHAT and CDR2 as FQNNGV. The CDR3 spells CASSLVSGGMEKLFF. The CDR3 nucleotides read TGTGCCAGCAGCTTAGTGTCAGGGGGCATGGAAAAACTGTTTTTT.

The DNA of the CDR3 is TGTGCCAGCAGTGGGGCAGCGTTAGGGGGTGAAGCTTTCTTT. It translates to CASSGAALGGEAFF. The V call is TRBV2, the J call TRBJ1-1; D might be TRBD1 (6 bases). Germline V gene data show CDR1 as SNHLY and CDR2 as FYNNEI. Trimming cost V 4 bases and J 7 bases, with 16 bases left between them. The CDR3 is 14 amino acids.

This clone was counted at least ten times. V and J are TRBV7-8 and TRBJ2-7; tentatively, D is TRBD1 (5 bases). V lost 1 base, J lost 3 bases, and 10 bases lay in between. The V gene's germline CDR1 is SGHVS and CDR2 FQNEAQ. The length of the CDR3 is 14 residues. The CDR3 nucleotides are TGTGCCAGCAGCTTAGACAGGTTCGACTACGAGCAGTACTTC. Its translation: CASSLDRFDYEQYF.

The CDR3 DNA is TGTGCCAGGGAGGACAAGGCGCCCCTTTCGACCGGGGAGCTGTTTTTT. Amino acid sequence: CAREDKAPLSTGELFF. The rearrangement uses TRBV30 and TRBJ2-2; a weak D match, TRBD2 (6 bases). This CDR3 comprises 16 residues. CDR1 and CDR2 from the germline V gene are GTSNPN and SVGIG (reference sequence). V dropped 8 bases and J dropped 5 bases, with 24 bases sitting between them.

The DNA of the CDR3 is TGTGCCAGCTCACCAGGGGACAGTTGGGCGCAGTACTTC. This translates into CASSPGDSWAQYF. The chain combines TRBV18 with TRBJ2-7, with 7 nucleotides matching TRBD1. The ends lost 2 bases at V and 9 bases at J; junction bases unmatched: 7. CDR1 and CDR2 from the germline V gene are KGHSH and LQKENI. This CDR3 has 13 amino acids. Complete variable domain (other parts from reference TRBV18 and TRBJ2-7): NAGVMQNPRHLVRRRGQEARLRCSPMKGHSHVYWYRQLPEEGLKFMVYLQKENIIDESGMPKERFSAEFPKEGPSILRIQQVVRGDSAAYFCASSPGDSWAQYFGPGTRLTVT.